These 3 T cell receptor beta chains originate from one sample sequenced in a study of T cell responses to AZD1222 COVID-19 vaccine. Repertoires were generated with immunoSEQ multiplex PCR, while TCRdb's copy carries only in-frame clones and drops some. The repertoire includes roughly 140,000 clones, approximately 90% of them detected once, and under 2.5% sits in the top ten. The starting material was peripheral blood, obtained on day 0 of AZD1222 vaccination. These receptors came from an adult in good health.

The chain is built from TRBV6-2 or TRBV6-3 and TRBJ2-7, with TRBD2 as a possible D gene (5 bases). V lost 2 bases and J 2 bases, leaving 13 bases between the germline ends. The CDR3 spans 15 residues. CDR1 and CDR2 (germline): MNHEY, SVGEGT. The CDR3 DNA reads TGTGCCAGCAGTTACGGCGGGTCCATTCCCTACGAGCAGTACTTC. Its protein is CASSYGGSIPYEQYF.

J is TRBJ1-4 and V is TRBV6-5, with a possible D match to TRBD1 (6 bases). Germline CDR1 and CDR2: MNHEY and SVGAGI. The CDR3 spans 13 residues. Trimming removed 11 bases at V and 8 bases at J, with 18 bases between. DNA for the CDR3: TGTGCCCTCGGAGGGGGTGGTGGCGAAAAACTGTTTTTT. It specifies CALGGGGGEKLFF.

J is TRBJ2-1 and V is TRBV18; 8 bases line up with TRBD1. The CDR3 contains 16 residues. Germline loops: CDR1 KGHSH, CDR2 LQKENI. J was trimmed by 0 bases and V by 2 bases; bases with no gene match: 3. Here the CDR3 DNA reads TGTGCCAGCTCACCATTGGGACAGGACTCCTACAATGAGCAGTTCTTC. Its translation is CASSPLGQDSYNEQFF.